These T cell receptor beta chains were read from a single sample in a study of neoadjuvant anti-PD-1 for oral cavity cancer. Sequencing used immunoSEQ multiplex PCR; TCRdb keeps in-frame clones, though not all of them. This sample has 55,000 to 75,000 clones, with approximately 87% found just once. The sequenced sample was PBMCs, obtained after nivolumab (anti-PD-1) treatment. The origin of the receptors is a person aged 35-79 years with oral cavity squamous cell carcinoma. Each CDR3 is given without its conserved first and last residue.

J	length	V	CDR3
TRBJ2-3	15	TRBV11-2	ASSSRTSGTSTDTQY
TRBJ2-2	14	TRBV7-3	ASSRGQGARTGELF
TRBJ1-1	14	TRBV6-1	ASSEAGLNGDTEAF
TRBJ2-6	13	TRBV9	ASSVGGAGANVLT
TRBJ2-5	12	TRBV11-2	ASSLERVQETQY
TRBJ1-2	11	TRBV4-1	ASSQVPSYGYT
TRBJ1-1	15	TRBV27	ASRESRARIRNTEAF
TRBJ2-2	13	TRBV11-3	ASSLERAGTGELF
TRBJ1-1	11	TRBV7-8	ASSAYGNTEAF
TRBJ2-5	13	TRBV7-9	ASSALGELQETQY
TRBJ1-6	11	TRBV11-2	ASSSIRSGALH
TRBJ2-1	12	TRBV13	ASARGTRGNEQF
TRBJ2-1	9	TRBV20-1	SARMENEQF
TRBJ2-2	15	TRBV10-3	AVAGAMGLASTGELF
TRBJ1-2	14	TRBV4-1	ASSHDGPQGAYGYT
TRBJ2-5	11	TRBV30	ASMGAGLETQY
TRBJ1-1	11	TRBV27	ASSLAKNTEAF
TRBJ2-7	11	TRBV5-4	ASSPWISDEQY
TRBJ2-7	12	TRBV6-1	ASRGQVTGYEQY
TRBJ2-2	13	TRBV7-9	ASSFGGGRTGELF
TRBJ2-3	16	TRBV9	ASSLLFRTHRYTDTQY
TRBJ1-2	12	TRBV5-1	ASSLEDSAYGYT
TRBJ1-2	12	TRBV2	ASSRGTGAYGYT
TRBJ1-6	11	TRBV18	ASRGQGDSPLH
TRBJ1-2	12	TRBV5-4	ASSSIGQGRGYT
TRBJ1-1	10	TRBV29-1	SVRGGNTEAF
TRBJ2-5	10	TRBV29-1	SHTGAGETQY
TRBJ2-7	11	TRBV9	ASSGGDYYEQY
TRBJ2-7	14	TRBV7-9	ASSLATGGTSYEQY
TRBJ2-7	13	TRBV7-6	ASSLVPGFGYEQY
TRBJ1-2	12	TRBV2	ASGGQGFGWGYT
TRBJ2-3	14	TRBV11-2	ASSLLAGRVRNTQY